The 30 T cell receptor beta chains below were found in one sample sequenced in a study of control samples from healthy donors and cancer patients. TCRdb's table, derived via immunoSEQ multiplex PCR, lists solely in-frame clones and lacks some. The sample has under 80,000 clones, about 95% seen once. What was sequenced was blood. The receptors come from a young woman in good health.

The CDR3 DNA reads as TGTGCCAGCAGCCTGAGCGGGGGAACGAGGGAGCAGTACTTC. Protein product: CASSLSGGTREQYF. The chain has TRBV7-9 and TRBJ2-7, with 8 bases identical to TRBD2. Germline V gene lookup returns CDR1 SEHNR and CDR2 FQNEAQ (reference sequence). V was pared by 5 bases and J by 7 bases, with 10 bases of the junction left unmatched. This CDR3 is built from 14 residues.

This clone has a single count. The chain employs TRBV2 and TRBJ1-1; the D is unclear. Germline V gene lookup returns CDR1 SNHLY and CDR2 FYNNEI. The CDR3 sequence is 10 residues long. Trimming took 6 bases from V and 7 from J, leaving 6 bases between them. CDR3 in DNA: TGTGCCAGCAGGGCGGGTGAAGCTTTCTTT. Translated, it gives CASRAGEAFF.

This clone was detected only a few times. The chain is built from TRBV27 and TRBJ1-1, with D possibly matching TRBD1 (5 bases). The CDR3 totals 15 residues. In germline, CDR1 is MNHEY, CDR2 SMNVEV (reference sequence). The V end lost 2 bases, the J end lost 0 bases, and 10 bases lay between the germline ends. CDR3 sequence: CASSLAGRMNTEAFF. For the CDR3, the DNA is TGTGCCAGCAGTTTAGCAGGGAGGATGAACACTGAAGCTTTCTTT.

The V call is TRBV5-8, the J call TRBJ2-3; D not resolved. Germline values: CDR1 SGHTS, CDR2 YDEGEE. The CDR3 length is 13 residues. With 3 bases removed from V and 1 base from J, the gap between germline ends came to 6 bases. CDR3: CASSYQGTDTQYF. The CDR3 nucleotides read TGTGCCAGCAGCTATCAGGGCACAGATACGCAGTATTTT.

The rearrangement joins TRBV3-1 (or the pseudogene TRBV3-2) to TRBJ1-2; the D gene is possibly TRBD1 (5 bases). V was pared by 1 base and J by 8 bases, with 17 bases between. The germline V gene has CDR1 LGHDT and CDR2 YNNKEL (reference sequence). The CDR3 spans 15 residues. CDR3 amino acids: CASSQVPGSVRGYTF. In nucleotides, the CDR3 is TGTGCCAGCAGCCAAGTCCCAGGGTCGGTTCGAGGCTACACCTTC.

This rearrangement joins TRBV13 to TRBJ2-5, with 8 nucleotides matching TRBD2. Unmatched junction bases numbered 8, after V lost 0 bases and J lost 2 bases. The CDR3 covers 17 residues. Germline V gene lookup returns CDR1 PRHDT and CDR2 FYEKMQ (reference sequence). CDR3 residues: CASSLGRIAGTQETQYF. The DNA of the CDR3 is TGTGCCAGCAGCTTAGGCCGTATAGCGGGGACACAAGAGACCCAGTACTTC.

The chain is built from TRBV18 and TRBJ1-1; no reliable D call. CDR1 KGHSH and CDR2 LQKENI come from the germline V gene. V was pared by 6 bases and J by 0 bases, with 11 bases between. The CDR3 is 14 residues long. The CDR3 is CASSADGVNTEAFF. Here the CDR3 DNA reads TGTGCCAGCTCCGCAGACGGAGTGAACACTGAAGCTTTCTTT. The variable domain in full, with the rest retrieved from reference TRBV18 and TRBJ1-1, is NAGVMQNPRHLVRRRGQEARLRCSPMKGHSHVYWYRQLPEEGLKFMVYLQKENIIDESGMPKERFSAEFPKEGPSILRIQQVVRGDSAAYFCASSADGVNTEAFFGQGTRLTVV.

The V gene is TRBV3-1 (or the pseudogene TRBV3-2), the J gene TRBJ2-1; the D gene is possibly TRBD2 (5 bases). In germline, CDR1 is LGHDT, CDR2 YNNKEL (reference sequence). This CDR3 has 13 residues. The V end lost 0 bases, the J end lost 10 bases, and 10 bases lay between the germline ends. The CDR3 nucleotides read TGTGCCAGCAGCCAAGATATAGGCGGGGAGCAGTTCTTC. It translates to CASSQDIGGEQFF.

DNA of the CDR3: TGTGCCAGCAGCCCGTACAGGGGAACGATGAACACTGAAGCTTTCTTT. Residues: CASSPYRGTMNTEAFF. The chain combines TRBV7-9 with TRBJ1-1, with 7 bases matching TRBD1. This CDR3 contains 16 residues. The V and J ends lost 5 bases and 0 bases, in that order; junction bases with no gene match: 9. Germline V gene lookup returns CDR1 SEHNR and CDR2 FQNEAQ (reference sequence).

The chain couples TRBV5-1 to TRBJ1-1; D gene uncertain. V was pared by 2 bases and J by 3 bases, with 11 bases between. The CDR3 totals 14 residues. Germline lookup yields CDR1 SGHRS and CDR2 YFSETQ. CDR3 bases: TGCGCCAGCAGCTTATTGTCAGATTACACTGAAGCTTTCTTT. This translates into CASSLLSDYTEAFF.

This clone was observed a single time. The rearrangement joins TRBV12-3 or TRBV12-4 to TRBJ1-5; unclear D gene. V gave up 5 bases and J gave up 10 bases, with 12 bases separating them. This CDR3 region has 12 residues. The CDR3 nucleotides are TGTGCCAGCAGTCGCGACCTAGCCCCCCAGCATTTT. It is translated as CASSRDLAPQHF.

The gene calls are TRBV3-1 (or the pseudogene TRBV3-2) and TRBJ1-6; D call uncertain. The CDR3 is made up of 17 amino acids. The V gene's germline CDR1 is LGHDT and CDR2 YNNKEL (reference sequence). Trimming took 0 bases from V and 10 from J, leaving 19 bases between them. The CDR3 DNA sequence: TGTGCCAGCAGCCAAGATGAACTAACCACCCTGGCATCACCCCTCCACTTT. Translating it yields CASSQDELTTLASPLHF.

The V gene is TRBV5-1, the J gene TRBJ1-2; 8 nucleotides match TRBD1. Looked up from germline, CDR1 is SGHRS and CDR2 is YFSETQ. V shed 0 bases and J 3 bases; nucleotides not matched to a gene: 7. The CDR3 length is 16 residues. The DNA of the CDR3 is TGCGCCAGCAGCTTGGCCGGGGACAGGATAGACTATGGCTACACCTTC. Translated: CASSLAGDRIDYGYTF.

The V and J genes are TRBV7-2 and TRBJ2-3, with 7 bases that match TRBD2. Germline CDR1 and CDR2: SGHTA and FQGNSA. The V segment lost 6 bases and the J segment 0 bases; nucleotides outside the gene matches: 3. CDR3 length: 14 residues. CDR3 coding DNA: TGTGCCAGCAGGGGGGGGGTTAGCACAGATACGCAGTATTTT. Translated, it gives CASRGGVSTDTQYF.

Notes on this clone: The junction departs from germline at one end; a sequencing error may be responsible. The genes are TRBV5-1 and TRBJ1-1; D is possibly TRBD1 (6 bases). The germline gives CDR1 SGHRS, CDR2 YFSETQ. The CDR3 consists of 14 residues. The DNA of the CDR3 is TGCGCCAGCAGCAAGAACAGGGCAAACAGTGAAGCTTTCTTT. This translates into CASSKNRANSEAFF.

In nucleotides, the CDR3 is TGTGCCAGCAGCTTGACAGGGTTATTTAATGAAAAACTGTTTTTT. Translating gives CASSLTGLFNEKLFF. The chain joins TRBV5-5 to TRBJ1-4, with D maybe TRBD1 (6 bases). CDR3 size: 15 residues. The germline V gene encodes CDR1 SGHKS and CDR2 YYEKEE (reference sequence). V was clipped by 1 base and J by 4 bases, with 11 bases between them.

The rearrangement joins TRBV30 to TRBJ1-6; the D is unclear. The CDR3 has 13 residues. The V and J ends lost 3 bases and 8 bases respectively, with 11 bases between them. Germline V lookup: CDR1 GTSNPN, CDR2 SVGIG (reference sequence). The CDR3 coding sequence is TGTGCCTGGAGAGGTCAGGAATATTCACCCCTCCACTTT. It encodes CAWRGQEYSPLHF.

In nucleotides, the CDR3 is TGTGCCAGCGGGGGGGTTAGCAATCAGCCCCAGCATTTT. As protein: CASGGVSNQPQHF. This chain connects TRBV6-5 to TRBJ1-5; tentatively, D is TRBD1 (5 bases). CDR3 length equals 13 residues. V was cut by 8 bases and J by 0 bases, with 8 bases left in between. Germline lookup yields CDR1 MNHEY and CDR2 SVGAGI.

The chain joins TRBV12-3 or TRBV12-4 to TRBJ1-2; TRBD1 agrees at 8 bases. The V gene end was trimmed by 5 bases and the J gene end by 6 bases; junction bases not matched to a gene: 5. The length of the CDR3 is 13 residues. CDR3 in DNA: TGTGCCAGCAGTCCGACAGGGGTTGATGGCTACACCTTC. This gives the protein CASSPTGVDGYTF.

The chain employs TRBV5-1 and TRBJ1-1; possibly TRBD1 for D (6 bases). This CDR3 is built from 16 residues. CDR1 is SGHRS, CDR2 YFSETQ, per germline. V was clipped by 0 bases and J by 1 base, with 13 bases between them. The CDR3 spells CASSLADSPTNTEAFF. DNA of the CDR3: TGCGCCAGCAGCTTGGCGGACAGCCCGACGAACACTGAAGCTTTCTTT.

The V and J genes are TRBV11-2 and TRBJ1-2; perhaps TRBD1 as D (5 bases). Germline V gene sequence: CDR1 SGHAT, CDR2 FQNNGV. The V end lost 5 bases, the J end lost 6 bases, and 13 bases lay between the germline ends. CDR3 length equals 13 residues. CDR3 sequence: CASSPGGTNGYTF. CDR3 DNA sequence: TGTGCCAGCAGCCCAGGTGGGACGAATGGCTACACCTTC.

The J gene is TRBJ1-5, the V gene TRBV30; D is uncertain. The CDR3 extends over 14 amino acids. V was shortened by 0 bases and J by 5 bases, with 11 bases between the two germline ends. Germline loops: CDR1 GTSNPN, CDR2 SVGIG (reference sequence). The CDR3 region is CAWSVSGNDQPQHF. The CDR3 DNA reads TGTGCCTGGAGTGTGTCTGGGAACGATCAGCCCCAGCATTTT.

This chain joins TRBV7-9 and TRBJ1-1; no clear D gene. V was shortened by 0 bases and J by 6 bases, with 17 bases between the two germline ends. The CDR3 spans 16 residues. Germline V gene sequence: CDR1 SEHNR, CDR2 FQNEAQ (reference sequence). The CDR3 here is CASSLAYGILGAEAFF. The CDR3 DNA sequence: TGTGCCAGCAGCTTAGCGTACGGGATCCTGGGCGCTGAAGCTTTCTTT.

The J gene is TRBJ1-4, the V gene TRBV9; 11 nucleotides agree with TRBD1. The CDR3 is 16 residues long. With V trimmed by 4 bases and J by 3 bases, 5 bases remained unmatched. CDR1 and CDR2 (germline): SGDLS, YYNGEE. For the CDR3, the DNA is TGTGCCAGCAGCCGAGGACAGGGGGCATCTAATGAAAAACTGTTTTTT. Translating gives CASSRGQGASNEKLFF.

The rearrangement links TRBV3-1 (or the pseudogene TRBV3-2) to TRBJ2-7, with 9 positions matching TRBD1. Germline loops: CDR1 LGHDT, CDR2 YNNKEL (reference sequence). Trimming removed 7 bases from V and 6 bases from J; junction bases left unmatched: 13. This CDR3 has 15 amino acids. CDR3 region: CASKQHGQGSREQYV. The CDR3 DNA is TGTGCCAGCAAACAACACGGACAGGGGTCACGCGAGCAGTACGTC.

This chain links TRBV18 with TRBJ1-2, with 7 bases matching TRBD1. Germline assignment: CDR1 KGHSH and CDR2 LQKENI. V lost 4 bases, J lost 0 bases, and 5 bases stayed unmatched. The length of the CDR3 is 15 residues. The CDR3 loop reads CASSLGTDANYGYTF. In nucleotides, the CDR3 is TGTGCCAGCTCACTTGGGACAGATGCTAACTATGGCTACACCTTC.

The chain has TRBV5-5 and TRBJ2-7, with TRBD1 identical over 7 bases. The CDR3 spans 14 residues. The J segment lost 5 bases and the V segment lost 0 bases, leaving 5 bases of the junction unmatched. Germline assignment: CDR1 SGHKS and CDR2 YYEKEE (reference sequence). The CDR3 is CASSLEPGGDEQYF. The CDR3 DNA is TGTGCCAGCAGCTTGGAACCAGGGGGAGACGAGCAGTACTTC.

This chain joins TRBV11-2 and TRBJ1-1; unclear D gene. V shed 8 bases and J shed 2 bases, with 12 bases lying between them. The CDR3 loop spans 13 amino acids. In germline, CDR1 is SGHAT, CDR2 FQNNGV. The CDR3 region is CASVPMGNTEAFF. The CDR3 nucleotides read TGTGCCAGCGTTCCTATGGGCAACACTGAAGCTTTCTTT.

V usage is TRBV7-2 and J usage is TRBJ1-5; weak D call: TRBD1 (5 bases). The length of the CDR3 is 16 residues. Germline assignment: CDR1 SGHTA and CDR2 FQGNSA. With 1 base removed from V and 5 bases from J, the gap between germline ends came to 15 bases. The CDR3 loop reads CASSLDGAGRDQPQHF. The CDR3 DNA reads TGTGCCAGCAGCTTAGATGGGGCAGGGAGGGATCAGCCCCAGCATTTT.

The rearrangement uses TRBV9 and TRBJ1-2, with TRBD1 matching over 8 bases. There are 16 residues in the CDR3. V shed 4 bases, J shed 2 bases, and the junction held 10 bases outside the gene matches. Germline V gene lookup returns CDR1 SGDLS and CDR2 YYNGEE. The CDR3 coding sequence is TGTGCCAGCAGCCGACTCGGGACAGGAAGCAACTATGGCTACACCTTC. This codes for CASSRLGTGSNYGYTF.